A selection of T cell receptor beta chains follows, all from one sample in a study of T cell changes during pregnancy in multiple sclerosis. Sequencing was performed with immunoSEQ multiplex PCR; in TCRdb, only in-frame clones are kept and a portion is missing. This sample yields about 80,000 clones, of which about 92% are seen a single time; 2.6% belongs to the top ten. The material sequenced was peripheral blood, taken before pregnancy. The receptors derive from a female donor with multiple sclerosis, enrolled in a pregnancy study. Both conserved end residues are part of each CDR3. Each record gives: J gene, CDR3 length, clone size, D gene, V gene, CDR3 protein, CDR3 DNA. A D gene is named only where the DNA matches it firmly. Clone size, where shown, is once, few, many, or a class for clones that have expanded.

j_gene: TRBJ2-7; len: 16; abundance: .; d_gene: .; v_gene: TRBV5-1; CDR3aa: CASSLDPMVASYEQYF; CDR3nt: TGCGCCAGCAGCTTGGACCCCATGGTGGCCTCATACGAGCAGTACTTC
j_gene: TRBJ2-3; len: 15; abundance: .; d_gene: .; v_gene: TRBV27; CDR3aa: CASSWSGTSTDTQYF; CDR3nt: TGTGCCAGCAGTTGGAGCGGAACCAGCACAGATACGCAGTATTTT
j_gene: TRBJ1-1; len: 18; abundance: .; d_gene: TRBD1; v_gene: TRBV30; CDR3aa: CAWSGARDRGHLNTEAFF; CDR3nt: TGTGCCTGGAGTGGCGCTCGGGACAGGGGACATTTGAACACTGAAGCTTTCTTT
j_gene: TRBJ2-7; len: 15; abundance: .; d_gene: TRBD2; v_gene: TRBV5-4; CDR3aa: CASSLATSGAYEQYF; CDR3nt: TGTGCCAGCAGCTTGGCGACTAGCGGGGCCTACGAGCAGTACTTC
j_gene: TRBJ2-1; len: 15; abundance: once; d_gene: .; v_gene: TRBV4-1; CDR3aa: CASSQDQAGRNEQFF; CDR3nt: TGCGCCAGCAGCCAAGATCAGGCAGGGAGGAATGAGCAGTTCTTC
j_gene: TRBJ2-5; len: 15; abundance: .; d_gene: .; v_gene: TRBV9; CDR3aa: CASSVDRYSQETQYF; CDR3nt: TGTGCCAGCAGCGTAGATCGTTACAGCCAAGAGACCCAGTACTTC
j_gene: TRBJ2-5; len: 15; abundance: .; d_gene: TRBD2; v_gene: TRBV7-9; CDR3aa: CASSWGLADQETQYF; CDR3nt: TGTGCCAGCAGCTGGGGACTAGCGGACCAAGAGACCCAGTACTTC
j_gene: TRBJ1-2; len: 14; abundance: .; d_gene: .; v_gene: TRBV5-1; CDR3aa: CASSTQPTGRDYTF; CDR3nt: TGCGCCAGCTCTACTCAGCCTACAGGGAGAGACTACACCTTC
j_gene: TRBJ1-1; len: 19; abundance: .; d_gene: .; v_gene: TRBV23-1; CDR3aa: CASSQPPGGGGEVNTEAFF; CDR3nt: TGCGCCAGCAGTCAACCCCCAGGCGGGGGCGGTGAAGTGAACACTGAAGCTTTCTTT
j_gene: TRBJ1-2; len: 14; abundance: .; d_gene: TRBD1; v_gene: TRBV19; CDR3aa: CASKNFGQGDGYTF; CDR3nt: TGTGCCAGTAAGAACTTCGGACAGGGAGATGGCTACACCTTC
j_gene: TRBJ2-1; len: 15; abundance: .; d_gene: TRBD2; v_gene: TRBV9; CDR3aa: CASSVVASGNNEQFF; CDR3nt: TGTGCCAGCAGCGTAGTTGCTAGCGGGAACAATGAGCAGTTCTTC
j_gene: TRBJ1-2; len: 13; abundance: once; d_gene: TRBD1; v_gene: TRBV19; CDR3aa: CASSAGTAGGYTF; CDR3nt: TGTGCCAGTAGTGCCGGGACAGCCGGTGGCTACACCTTC
j_gene: TRBJ1-1; len: 13; abundance: few; d_gene: .; v_gene: TRBV25-1; CDR3aa: CASTPTGGTEAFF; CDR3nt: TGTGCCAGCACCCCGACAGGTGGCACTGAAGCTTTCTTT
j_gene: TRBJ2-5; len: 14; abundance: .; d_gene: TRBD1; v_gene: TRBV28; CDR3aa: CATTTPDRGKTQYF; CDR3nt: TGTGCCACCACAACACCGGACAGGGGGAAGACCCAGTACTTC
j_gene: TRBJ2-3; len: 16; abundance: .; d_gene: .; v_gene: TRBV5-1; CDR3aa: CASSPWGRAYTDTQYF; CDR3nt: TGCGCCAGCAGCCCGTGGGGCAGGGCGTACACAGATACGCAGTATTTT
j_gene: TRBJ2-7; len: 17; abundance: .; d_gene: .; v_gene: TRBV29-1; CDR3aa: CSVYGAWSGGASYEQYF; CDR3nt: TGCAGCGTTTATGGGGCCTGGAGTGGAGGGGCCTCTTACGAGCAGTACTTC
j_gene: TRBJ1-5; len: 14; abundance: .; d_gene: TRBD1; v_gene: TRBV7-8; CDR3aa: CASSLDRYNQPQHF; CDR3nt: TGTGCCAGCAGCTTGGACAGGTACAATCAGCCCCAGCATTTT
j_gene: TRBJ1-1; len: 14; abundance: .; d_gene: TRBD1; v_gene: TRBV6-6; CDR3aa: CASSGQGGNTEAFF; CDR3nt: TGTGCCAGCTCTGGACAGGGGGGTAACACTGAAGCTTTCTTT
j_gene: TRBJ2-2; len: 14; abundance: .; d_gene: .; v_gene: TRBV2; CDR3aa: CASSEVQGSGELFF; CDR3nt: TGTGCCAGCAGCGAGGTACAGGGTAGCGGGGAGCTGTTTTTT
j_gene: TRBJ2-1; len: 14; abundance: .; d_gene: .; v_gene: TRBV11-2; CDR3aa: CASSLVRGYNEQFF; CDR3nt: TGTGCCAGCAGCTTAGTACGGGGGTACAATGAGCAGTTCTTC
j_gene: TRBJ1-5; len: 15; abundance: .; d_gene: TRBD1; v_gene: TRBV7-2; CDR3aa: CASTSDRGGNQPQHF; CDR3nt: TGTGCCAGCACCTCGGACAGGGGAGGGAATCAGCCCCAGCATTTT
j_gene: TRBJ2-1; len: 14; abundance: .; d_gene: TRBD2; v_gene: TRBV7-8; CDR3aa: CASSPPGLRLEQFF; CDR3nt: TGTGCCAGCAGCCCTCCGGGACTACGCCTTGAGCAGTTCTTC
j_gene: TRBJ2-5; len: 14; abundance: .; d_gene: TRBD2; v_gene: TRBV14; CDR3aa: CASSAGAGGETQYF; CDR3nt: TGTGCCAGCAGTGCTGGAGCGGGAGGTGAGACCCAGTACTTC
j_gene: TRBJ2-5; len: 15; abundance: .; d_gene: TRBD2; v_gene: TRBV9; CDR3aa: CASSVGGLRKETQYF; CDR3nt: TGTGCCAGCAGCGTAGGGGGACTACGAAAAGAGACCCAGTACTTC
j_gene: TRBJ2-1; len: 16; abundance: .; d_gene: .; v_gene: TRBV5-6; CDR3aa: CASSLATVSSYNEQFF; CDR3nt: TGTGCCAGCAGCTTAGCGACGGTTAGCTCCTACAATGAGCAGTTCTTC
j_gene: TRBJ2-7; len: 15; abundance: .; d_gene: TRBD2; v_gene: TRBV5-1; CDR3aa: CASSLWTSGTYEQYF; CDR3nt: TGCGCCAGCAGCTTATGGACTAGCGGAACTTACGAGCAGTACTTC
j_gene: TRBJ2-3; len: 16; abundance: .; d_gene: TRBD2; v_gene: TRBV18; CDR3aa: CASSPNLLADTDTQYF; CDR3nt: TGTGCCAGCTCACCTAATTTGCTAGCGGACACAGATACGCAGTATTTT
j_gene: TRBJ2-1; len: 19; abundance: .; d_gene: .; v_gene: TRBV19; CDR3aa: CASNLYHRDRRIPYNEQFF; CDR3nt: TGTGCCAGTAATCTATATCACAGGGACCGTCGTATCCCCTACAATGAGCAGTTCTTC
j_gene: TRBJ2-3; len: 13; abundance: once; d_gene: TRBD1; v_gene: TRBV5-1; CDR3aa: CATRDREGDTQYF; CDR3nt: TGCGCCACCCGGGACAGGGAAGGGGATACGCAGTATTTT
j_gene: TRBJ1-2; len: 11; abundance: .; d_gene: .; v_gene: TRBV20-1; CDR3aa: CSGQLNYGYTF; CDR3nt: TGCAGTGGACAGCTTAACTATGGCTACACCTTC